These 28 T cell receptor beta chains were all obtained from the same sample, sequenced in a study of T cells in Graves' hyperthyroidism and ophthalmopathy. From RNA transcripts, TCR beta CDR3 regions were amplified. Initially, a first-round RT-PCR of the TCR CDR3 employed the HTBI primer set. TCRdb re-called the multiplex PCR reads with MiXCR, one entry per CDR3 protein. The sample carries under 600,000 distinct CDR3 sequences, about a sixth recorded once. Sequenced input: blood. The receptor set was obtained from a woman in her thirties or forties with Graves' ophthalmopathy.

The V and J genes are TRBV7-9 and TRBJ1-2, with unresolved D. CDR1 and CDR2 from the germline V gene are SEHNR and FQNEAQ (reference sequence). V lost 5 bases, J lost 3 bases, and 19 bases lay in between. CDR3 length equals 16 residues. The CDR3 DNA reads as TGTGCCAGCAGCCCCTTAGTGGGGAAGGTTGACTATGGCTACACCTTC. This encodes CASSPLVGKVDYGYTF. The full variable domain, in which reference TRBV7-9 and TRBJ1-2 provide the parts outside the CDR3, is DTGVSQNPRHKITKRGQNVTFRCDPISEHNRLYWYRQTLGQGPEFLTYFQNEAQLEKSRLLSDRFSAERPKGSFSTLEIQRTEQGDSAMYLCASSPLVGKVDYGYTFGSGTRLTVV.

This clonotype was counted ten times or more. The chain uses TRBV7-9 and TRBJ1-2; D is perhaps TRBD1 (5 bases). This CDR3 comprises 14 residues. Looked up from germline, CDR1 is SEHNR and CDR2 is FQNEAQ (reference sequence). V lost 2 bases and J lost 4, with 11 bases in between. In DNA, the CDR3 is TGTGCCAGCAGCTTAAGTGGGACGGGCTATGGCTACACCTTC. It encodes CASSLSGTGYGYTF.

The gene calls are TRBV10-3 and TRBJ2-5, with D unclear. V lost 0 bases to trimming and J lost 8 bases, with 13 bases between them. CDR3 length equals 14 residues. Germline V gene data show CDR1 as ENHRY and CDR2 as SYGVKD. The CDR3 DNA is TGTGCCATCAGTGAGTCTGGTGGGGTTCACACCCAGTACTTC. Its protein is CAISESGGVHTQYF.

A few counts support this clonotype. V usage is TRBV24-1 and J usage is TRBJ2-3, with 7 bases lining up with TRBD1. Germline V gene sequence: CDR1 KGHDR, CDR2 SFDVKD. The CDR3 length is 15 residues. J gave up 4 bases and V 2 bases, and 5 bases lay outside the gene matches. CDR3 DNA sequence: TGTGCCACCAGTGATTCGGGGACAGAGCCAGATACGCAGTATTTT. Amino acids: CATSDSGTEPDTQYF.

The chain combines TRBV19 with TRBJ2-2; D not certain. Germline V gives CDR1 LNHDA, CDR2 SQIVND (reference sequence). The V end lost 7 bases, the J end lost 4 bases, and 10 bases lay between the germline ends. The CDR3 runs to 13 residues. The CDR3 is CASKGSSTGELFF. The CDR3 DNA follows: TGTGCCAGTAAAGGTTCGAGCACCGGGGAGCTGTTTTTT.

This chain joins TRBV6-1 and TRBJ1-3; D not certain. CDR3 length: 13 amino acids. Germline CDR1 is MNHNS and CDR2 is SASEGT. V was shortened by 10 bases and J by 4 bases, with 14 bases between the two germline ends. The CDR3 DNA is TGTGCCATCCAGTCAGGTTACGGAAACACCATATATTTT. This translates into CAIQSGYGNTIYF.

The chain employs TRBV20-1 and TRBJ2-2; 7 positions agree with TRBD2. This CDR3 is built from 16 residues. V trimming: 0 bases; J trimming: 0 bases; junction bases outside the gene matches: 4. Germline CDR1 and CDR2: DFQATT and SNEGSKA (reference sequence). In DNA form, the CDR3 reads TGCAGTGCTAGAGATCCTAGCGGAGCGAACACCGGGGAGCTGTTTTTT. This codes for CSARDPSGANTGELFF.

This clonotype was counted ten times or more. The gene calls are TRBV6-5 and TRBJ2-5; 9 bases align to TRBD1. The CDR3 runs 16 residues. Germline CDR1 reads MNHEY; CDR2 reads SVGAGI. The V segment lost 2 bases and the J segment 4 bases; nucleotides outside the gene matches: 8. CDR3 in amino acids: CASSYRGQGTRETQYF. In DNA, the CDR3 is TGTGCCAGCAGTTACCGGGGACAGGGAACTAGAGAGACCCAGTACTTC.

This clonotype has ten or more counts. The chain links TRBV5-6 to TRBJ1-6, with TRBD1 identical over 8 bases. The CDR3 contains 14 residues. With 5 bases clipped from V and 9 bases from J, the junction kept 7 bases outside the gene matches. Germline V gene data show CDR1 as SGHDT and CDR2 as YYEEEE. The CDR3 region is CASRRTGLGSPLHF. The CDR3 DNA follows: TGTGCCAGCAGGAGGACAGGGTTGGGTTCACCCCTCCACTTT. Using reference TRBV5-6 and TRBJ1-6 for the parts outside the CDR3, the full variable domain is DAGVTQSPTHLIKTRGQQVTLRCSPKSGHDTVSWYQQALGQGPQFIFQYYEEEERQRGNFPDRFSGHQFPNYSSELNVNALLLGDSALYLCASRRTGLGSPLHFGNGTRLTVT.

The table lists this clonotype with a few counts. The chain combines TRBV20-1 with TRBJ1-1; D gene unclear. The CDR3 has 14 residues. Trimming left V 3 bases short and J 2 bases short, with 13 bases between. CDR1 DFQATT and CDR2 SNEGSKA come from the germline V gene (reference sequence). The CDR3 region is CSASSPLGNTEAFF. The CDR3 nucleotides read TGCAGTGCTAGCTCCCCTCTGGGAAACACTGAAGCTTTCTTT.

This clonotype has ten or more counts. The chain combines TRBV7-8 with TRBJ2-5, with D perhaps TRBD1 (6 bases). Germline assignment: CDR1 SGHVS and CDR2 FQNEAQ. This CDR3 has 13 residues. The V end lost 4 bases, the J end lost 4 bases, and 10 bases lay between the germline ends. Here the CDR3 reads CASSWTVGETQYF. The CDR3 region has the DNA TGTGCCAGCAGCTGGACAGTTGGAGAGACCCAGTACTTC.

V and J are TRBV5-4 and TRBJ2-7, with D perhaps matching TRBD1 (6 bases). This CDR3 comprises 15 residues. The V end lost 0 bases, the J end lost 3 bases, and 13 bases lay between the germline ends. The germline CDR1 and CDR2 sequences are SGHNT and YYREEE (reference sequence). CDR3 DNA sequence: TGTGCCAGCAGCTTGGTACAGGGCGTAAACTACGAGCAGTACTTC. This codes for CASSLVQGVNYEQYF.

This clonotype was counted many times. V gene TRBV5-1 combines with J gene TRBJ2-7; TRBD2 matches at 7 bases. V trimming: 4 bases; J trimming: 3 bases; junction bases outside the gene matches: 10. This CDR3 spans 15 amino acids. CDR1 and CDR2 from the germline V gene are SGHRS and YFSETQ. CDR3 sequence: CASSGSAGDDYEQYF. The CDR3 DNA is TGCGCCAGCAGCGGATCGGCGGGAGACGACTACGAGCAGTACTTC.

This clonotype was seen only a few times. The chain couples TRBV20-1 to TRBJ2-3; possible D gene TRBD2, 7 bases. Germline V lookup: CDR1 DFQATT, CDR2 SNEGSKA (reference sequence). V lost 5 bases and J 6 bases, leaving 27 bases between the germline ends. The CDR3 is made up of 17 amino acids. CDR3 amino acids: CSAEENRGGGVRDTQYF. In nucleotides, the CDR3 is TGCAGTGCTGAGGAAAATAGGGGCGGGGGCGTCCGGGATACGCAGTATTTT.

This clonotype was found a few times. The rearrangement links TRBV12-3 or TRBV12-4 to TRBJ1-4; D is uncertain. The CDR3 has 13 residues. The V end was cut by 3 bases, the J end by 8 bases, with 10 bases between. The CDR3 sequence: CASSFHSGEKLFF. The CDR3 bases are TGTGCCAGCAGTTTTCACAGCGGGGAAAAACTGTTTTTT.

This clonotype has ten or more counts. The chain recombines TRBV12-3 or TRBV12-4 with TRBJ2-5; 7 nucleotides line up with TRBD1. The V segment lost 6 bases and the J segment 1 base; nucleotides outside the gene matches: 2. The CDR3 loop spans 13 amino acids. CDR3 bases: TGTGCCAGCAGGGGACAGATCCAAGAGACCCAGTACTTC. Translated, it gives CASRGQIQETQYF.

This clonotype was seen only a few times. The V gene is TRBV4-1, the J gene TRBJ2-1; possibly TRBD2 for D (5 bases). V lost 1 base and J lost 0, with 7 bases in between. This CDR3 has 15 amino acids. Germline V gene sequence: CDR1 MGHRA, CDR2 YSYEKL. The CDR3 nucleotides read TGCGCCAGCAGCCAAGTTACTAGCTCCTACAATGAGCAGTTCTTC. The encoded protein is CASSQVTSSYNEQFF.

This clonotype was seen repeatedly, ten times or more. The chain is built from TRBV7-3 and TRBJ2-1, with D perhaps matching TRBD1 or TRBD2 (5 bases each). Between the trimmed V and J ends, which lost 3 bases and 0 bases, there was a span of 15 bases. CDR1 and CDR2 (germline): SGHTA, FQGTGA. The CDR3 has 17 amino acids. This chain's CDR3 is CASSLVGVRSSYNEQFF. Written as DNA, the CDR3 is TGTGCCAGCAGCTTGGTGGGGGTCCGGAGCTCCTACAATGAGCAGTTCTTC.

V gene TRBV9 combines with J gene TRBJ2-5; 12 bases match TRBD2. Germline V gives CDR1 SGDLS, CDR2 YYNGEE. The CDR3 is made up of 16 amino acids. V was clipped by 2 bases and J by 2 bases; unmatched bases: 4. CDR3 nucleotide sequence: TGTGCCAGCAGCGTTTCTGGACTAGCGGGGCAAGAGACCCAGTACTTC. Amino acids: CASSVSGLAGQETQYF.

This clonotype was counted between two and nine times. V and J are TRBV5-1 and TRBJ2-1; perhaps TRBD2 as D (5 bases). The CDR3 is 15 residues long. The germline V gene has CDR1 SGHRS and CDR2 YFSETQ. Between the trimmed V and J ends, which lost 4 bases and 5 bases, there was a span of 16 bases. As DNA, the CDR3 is TGCGCCAGCAGCATCAGAGCGGTGGGAGACAATGAGCAGTTCTTC. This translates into CASSIRAVGDNEQFF.

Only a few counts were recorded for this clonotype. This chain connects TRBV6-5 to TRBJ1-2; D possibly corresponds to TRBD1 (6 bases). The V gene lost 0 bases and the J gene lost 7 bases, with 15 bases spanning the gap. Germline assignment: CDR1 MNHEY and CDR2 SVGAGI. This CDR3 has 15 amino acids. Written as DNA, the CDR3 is TGTGCCAGCAGTTACTCGACTGGGGGGCGCGGTGGCTACACCTTC. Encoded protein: CASSYSTGGRGGYTF.

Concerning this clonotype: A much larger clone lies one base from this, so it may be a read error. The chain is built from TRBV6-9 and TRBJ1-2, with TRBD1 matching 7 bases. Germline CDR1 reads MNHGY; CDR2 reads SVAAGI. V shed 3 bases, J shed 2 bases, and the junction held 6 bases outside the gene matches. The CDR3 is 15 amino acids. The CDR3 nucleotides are TGTGCCAGCAGTTACTGGGCAGGGGGAAACTATGGCTACACCTTC. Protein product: CASSYWAGGNYGYTF.

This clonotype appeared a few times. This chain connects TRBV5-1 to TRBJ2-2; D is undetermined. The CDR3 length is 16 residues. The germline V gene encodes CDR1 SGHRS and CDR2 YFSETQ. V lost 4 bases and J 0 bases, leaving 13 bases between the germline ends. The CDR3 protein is CASSLRGHTNTGELFF. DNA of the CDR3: TGCGCCAGCAGCCTGCGTGGGCATACGAACACCGGGGAGCTGTTTTTT. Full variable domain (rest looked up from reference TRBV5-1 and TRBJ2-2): KAGVTQTPRYLIKTRGQQVTLSCSPISGHRSVSWYQQTPGQGLQFLFEYFSETQRNKGNFPGRFSGRQFSNSRSEMNVSTLELGDSALYLCASSLRGHTNTGELFFGEGSRLTVL.

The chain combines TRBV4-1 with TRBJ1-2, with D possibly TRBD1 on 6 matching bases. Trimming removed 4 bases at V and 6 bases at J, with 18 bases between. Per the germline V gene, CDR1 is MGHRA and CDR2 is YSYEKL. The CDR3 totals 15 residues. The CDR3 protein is CASSRMVGQAHGYTF. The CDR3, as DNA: TGCGCCAGCAGCCGAATGGTGGGACAAGCCCATGGCTACACCTTC.

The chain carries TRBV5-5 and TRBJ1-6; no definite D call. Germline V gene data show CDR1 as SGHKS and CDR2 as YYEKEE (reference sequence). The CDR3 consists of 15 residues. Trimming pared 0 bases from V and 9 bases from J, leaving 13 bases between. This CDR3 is CASSLGRQRASPLHF. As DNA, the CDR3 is TGTGCCAGCAGCTTGGGGCGCCAAAGGGCTTCACCCCTCCACTTT.

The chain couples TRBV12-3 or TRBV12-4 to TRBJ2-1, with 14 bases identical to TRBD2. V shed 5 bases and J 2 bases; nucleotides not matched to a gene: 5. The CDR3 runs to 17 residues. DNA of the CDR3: TGTGCCAGCAGTAAAGGACTAGCGGGGGGACCCTACAATGAGCAGTTCTTC. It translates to CASSKGLAGGPYNEQFF.

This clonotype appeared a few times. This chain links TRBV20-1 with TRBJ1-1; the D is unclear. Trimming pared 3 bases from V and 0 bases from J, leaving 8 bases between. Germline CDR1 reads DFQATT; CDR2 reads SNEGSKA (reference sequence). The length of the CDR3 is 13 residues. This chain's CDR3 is CSARLQLNTEAFF. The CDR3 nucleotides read TGCAGTGCTAGGTTGCAGTTGAACACTGAAGCTTTCTTT.

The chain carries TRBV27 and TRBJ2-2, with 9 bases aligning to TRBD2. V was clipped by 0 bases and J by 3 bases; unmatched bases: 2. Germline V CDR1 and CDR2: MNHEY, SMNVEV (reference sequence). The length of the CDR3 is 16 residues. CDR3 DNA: TGTGCCAGCAGTTTATCCGTAGCGGGAGACACCGGGGAGCTGTTTTTT. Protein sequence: CASSLSVAGDTGELFF.